This passage covers 6 T cell receptor beta chains from one sample sequenced in a study of T cell repertoires in cytomegalovirus infection. Antigen specificity for these receptors is unknown. MiXCR, applied by TCRdb to the reads, yields one record per CDR3 protein. The table records roughly 500,000 distinct CDR3 sequences, approximately 40% of them present only once. The sample consisted of cultured PBMCs, taken from culture after CMV antigen stimulation. These receptors all come from a human donor in good health (CMV status not recorded). Some clones in this sample may be carry-over from other donors' samples.

This chain links TRBV7-9 with TRBJ1-6; D not resolved. CDR3 length: 15 amino acids. Trimming took 5 bases from V and 10 from J, leaving 18 bases between them. Germline assignment: CDR1 SEHNR and CDR2 FQNEAQ (reference sequence). The CDR3 nucleotides read TGTGCCAGCAGCGCCCGTGGAGTGAGCGGGTCACCCCTCCACTTT. This translates into CASSARGVSGSPLHF.

The chain links TRBV12-3 or TRBV12-4 to TRBJ2-1; 7 bases match TRBD2. The CDR3 length is 15 residues. Losses at the gene ends were 5 bases for V and 6 bases for J; bases not matched to a gene: 10. CDR3 in DNA: TGTGCCAGCAGTCCCCGGGCCCCGGGGGGCAATGAGCAGTTCTTC. It yields the protein CASSPRAPGGNEQFF.

V usage is TRBV20-1 and J usage is TRBJ1-1; D unresolved. CDR1 DFQATT and CDR2 SNEGSKA come from the germline V gene (reference sequence). This CDR3 comprises 12 residues. Deletions cut 7 bases from V and 3 bases from J, with 12 bases between. The CDR3, as DNA: TGCAGTGGGTTTTATATGGACACTGAAGCTTTCTTT. Translation: CSGFYMDTEAFF.

This clonotype showed up many times. This sequence joins TRBV7-2 and TRBJ1-1, with 9 nucleotides matching TRBD1. Trimming removed 5 bases from V and 3 bases from J; junction bases left unmatched: 4. CDR1 is SGHTA, CDR2 FQGNSA, per germline. This CDR3 region has 14 residues. In DNA form, the CDR3 reads TGTGCCAGCAGCCCCGGACAGGGGTACACTGAAGCTTTCTTT. Residues: CASSPGQGYTEAFF.

The chain joins TRBV12-3 or TRBV12-4 to TRBJ1-2, with TRBD1 matching 8 bases. V dropped 6 bases and J dropped 4; count of bases not matched to a gene: 4. CDR3 length equals 13 residues. CDR3 protein: CASSRQGTYGYTF. Here the CDR3 DNA reads TGTGCCAGCAGCCGACAGGGGACCTATGGCTACACCTTC.

This rearrangement joins TRBV6-1 to TRBJ2-5; D is possibly TRBD1 (8 bases). Per the germline V gene, CDR1 is MNHNS and CDR2 is SASEGT. This CDR3 has 14 residues. Deletions cut 6 bases from V and 3 bases from J, with 14 bases between. This CDR3 is CASRYTGGEETQYF. The CDR3 DNA follows: TGTGCCAGCAGATACACAGGGGGGGAAGAGACCCAGTACTTC.